The source of this T cell receptor beta chain is a study of human T cells and chemical hapten exposure. Study in general: On roughly 2 cm by roughly 2 cm of upper inner arm skin, sensitization was performed with 2% DPC. Upper-back patches of 0.01% DPC were read at 6 days.

Time point here: patch test 2, 6 weeks after DPC sensitization. Treatment denoted: therapeutic diphenylcyclopropenone sensitization with weekly scalp DPC. The CDR3 totals 14 residues. CDR1 is SGHVS and CDR2 is FQNEAQ in the germline V gene. After removal of 3 bases from V and 5 bases from J, the junction contained 6 bases not matched to a gene. What the library attached to individual cDNA molecules were unique molecular identifiers. TCRdb re-derived calls from the RACE reads in MiXCR, one entry per CDR3 protein. The data contain 95,000 or so distinct CDR3 sequences, more than 9.5% of them singletons. This clonotype was recorded a few times.

V gene TRBV7-8 combines with J gene TRBJ2-7; TRBD1 aligns across 8 bases. Source: whole blood, taken in connection with sensitization to the hapten diphenylcyclopropenone (DPC). The receptor was isolated from a woman in her thirties or forties with alopecia areata. Some clones in this sample may be carry-over from other donors' samples. CDR3 sequence: CASSLGQGAHEQYF. The DNA of the CDR3 is TGTGCCAGCAGCTTGGGCCAGGGGGCCCACGAGCAGTACTTC.